A selection of T cell receptor beta chains follows, all from one sample in a study of blood T cell repertoires in COVID-19. Profiled with immunoSEQ multiplex PCR; TCRdb holds only in-frame clones, not every one. The sample consists of approximately 200,000 clones, roughly nine tenths of them appearing once. What was sequenced was peripheral blood. Source of these receptors: a woman between 45 and 60 years old with acute or convalescent COVID-19. Each CDR3 is given with its conserved first and last residue. A D gene is named only where the DNA matches it firmly. Clone sizes are given selectively: once, few, many, or a class where the clone is expanded.

TRBJ2-4 | - | TRBV29-1 | - | CSVEGGVRGDIQYF
TRBJ1-4 | - | TRBV9 | - | CASSVGIGEKLFF
TRBJ1-1 | - | TRBV6-6 | - | CASTQWPDTEAFF
TRBJ2-7 | - | TRBV5-6 | TRBD2 | CASSFPGLAGASYEQYF
TRBJ2-7 | - | TRBV11-2 | TRBD2 | CASSPKTSGNLYEQYF
TRBJ1-1 | - | TRBV6-1 | - | CASSEYRGGNTEAFF
TRBJ1-5 | - | TRBV6-6 | TRBD1 | CASSGPGQGLSQPQHF
TRBJ2-3 | - | TRBV30 | - | CALGYTDTQYF
TRBJ2-5 | - | TRBV19 | - | CASSPTDWETQYF
TRBJ1-2 | few | TRBV30 | - | CAWSREGGGYTF
TRBJ2-3 | - | TRBV7-2 | - | CASSYRGTDTQYF
TRBJ1-2 | once | TRBV19 | TRBD1 | CASRQGPNYGYTF
TRBJ2-2 | - | TRBV11-2 | TRBD1 | CASSNRGSNTGELFF
TRBJ2-4 | - | TRBV9 | - | CASSVGDMGNIQYF
TRBJ2-5 | - | TRBV5-6 | TRBD1 | CASSFNRGSWQETQYF
TRBJ2-2 | few | TRBV19 | TRBD2 | CASTRTSGIGGTGELFF
TRBJ1-2 | - | TRBV30 | TRBD1 | CARGQGAAGYTF
TRBJ1-2 | - | TRBV7-9 | - | CASSRGLGVDGYTF
TRBJ1-2 | - | TRBV6-5 | - | CASSSTPDYGYTF
TRBJ2-3 | - | TRBV6-2/TRBV6-3 | - | CASSMLGSGLAPTDTQYF
TRBJ2-1 | once | TRBV19 | TRBD2 | CASSMVSGGSHYNEQFF
TRBJ1-2 | - | TRBV7-2 | TRBD1 | CASSIPPQGARGYTF
TRBJ2-1 | - | TRBV4-3 | - | CASSQRALKGGEQFF
TRBJ2-7 | - | TRBV12-3/TRBV12-4 | TRBD2 | CASSGLAREQYF
TRBJ2-2 | - | TRBV2 | TRBD1 | CASSVRRDSTGELFF
TRBJ1-2 | - | TRBV30 | - | CAWTQQGTDGYTF
TRBJ2-5 | - | TRBV5-6 | - | CASSPGHSETQYF
TRBJ2-1 | - | TRBV4-1 | - | CASSPTWSSYNEQFF
TRBJ2-3 | - | TRBV7-6 | TRBD2 | CASSLGASGTSDTQYF
TRBJ1-1 | - | TRBV10-2 | - | CASARDLNTEAFF
TRBJ2-3 | - | TRBV18 | - | CASSPTEPVADTQYF
TRBJ2-7 | - | TRBV7-6 | TRBD1 | CASSSDREASYEQYF
TRBJ1-6 | - | TRBV11-2 | - | CASSFGKENSPLHF
TRBJ2-6 | - | TRBV4-3 | - | CASSQSLGANVLTF
TRBJ2-3 | - | TRBV27 | - | CASRSVSTDTQYF
TRBJ1-1 | - | TRBV3-1/TRBV3-2 | - | CASSQAGMNTEAFF
TRBJ1-1 | - | TRBV7-9 | - | CASSFEMNTEAFF
TRBJ2-7 | - | TRBV4-3 | - | CASSQGQYQGPYEQYF
TRBJ2-7 | few | TRBV12-5 | - | CASGPRGGGYEQYF
TRBJ2-7 | - | TRBV7-9 | - | CASNQDQDTYEQYF
TRBJ1-5 | - | TRBV27 | - | CASSPPNPQPQHF
TRBJ2-7 | - | TRBV12-2 | - | CASRLSQGAEQYF
TRBJ2-7 | once | TRBV28 | - | CASLGGSYEQYF
TRBJ2-1 | few | TRBV20-1 | - | CSASGARGAFLYNEQFF
TRBJ1-2 | - | TRBV6-2/TRBV6-3 | TRBD1 | CASSWRDSRGYTF
TRBJ1-2 | - | TRBV27 | TRBD1 | CASARDRNYGYTF
TRBJ2-7 | - | TRBV28 | - | CASTPWGSSYEQYF
TRBJ2-7 | - | TRBV5-4 | - | CASSLNGFQSYEQYF
TRBJ2-1 | - | TRBV4-1 | TRBD2 | CASSQLLAGGLGEQFF
TRBJ1-1 | - | TRBV5-1 | TRBD1 | CASSIQGDTEAFF
TRBJ2-1 | - | TRBV25-1 | - | CASKSSGYNEQFF
TRBJ1-3 | few | TRBV18 | - | CASSLRGDPGNTIYF
TRBJ1-2 | - | TRBV11-3 | TRBD1 | CASSLEVKGTGGDGYTF
TRBJ2-5 | - | TRBV18 | - | CASSPGRAETQYF
TRBJ1-2 | few | TRBV30 | - | CAWSEAYYGYTF
TRBJ2-1 | - | TRBV5-4 | TRBD2 | CASSLRLAGGDEQFF